This T cell receptor beta chain was obtained from a study of response to subunit inactivated influenza vaccine. The germline V and J ends were trimmed by 6 bases and 5 bases, with 14 bases remaining between them. This CDR3 is 13 amino acids long. TCRdb ran MiXCR on the RT-PCR reads and lists one entry per CDR3 protein. This table holds around 760,000 distinct CDR3 sequences, 11% to 15% found once. The sequencing here drew on PBMCs from blood, taken 14 days before vaccination. The V gene is TRBV12-3 or TRBV12-4, the J gene TRBJ2-7, with D unresolved. The TCR was taken from a man in his fifties who received an inactivated influenza vaccine. CDR3 sequence (DNA): TGTGCCAGCAGGACCCTCAAGAAGGACGAGCAGTACTTC. It encodes CASRTLKKDEQYF.